Listed below are T cell receptor beta chains from one sample, sequenced in a study of blood T cell repertoires in COVID-19. Sequenced by immunoSEQ multiplex PCR; TCRdb stores in-frame clones only, minus some. The sample lists some 300,000 clones, more than 75% occurring once. The sequenced sample consisted of peripheral blood. The source of these receptors is a man in his 70s with acute or convalescent COVID-19. The CDR3 runs from the conserved cysteine through the conserved F or W. D genes are given only for firm matches. A row's size may be missing; if present it is once, few, many or a size class.

v_gene	j_gene	d_gene	abundance	CDR3nt	CDR3aa
TRBV6-6	TRBJ2-5	NA	NA	TGTGCCAGCAGTTACACAACTAGTACCGGCGAGACCCAGTACTTC	CASSYTTSTGETQYF
TRBV4-2	TRBJ1-1	NA	NA	TGTGCCAGCAGCCAAGATTGGCACACTGAAGCTTTCTTT	CASSQDWHTEAFF
TRBV5-1	TRBJ1-5	NA	NA	TGCGCCAGCAGCTTGACAGGGTATAGCAATCAGCCCCAGCATTTT	CASSLTGYSNQPQHF
TRBV3-1/TRBV3-2	TRBJ1-2	NA	NA	TGTGCCAGCAGCCCATTGGGGGGGGACTATGGCTACACCTTC	CASSPLGGDYGYTF
TRBV6-5	TRBJ2-7	NA	NA	TGTGCCAGCAGCCCCCCCGGGTCTACCTACGAGCAGTACTTC	CASSPPGSTYEQYF
TRBV7-2	TRBJ2-2	TRBD1	NA	TGTGCCAGCAGCTCAAGACAGGGGACGAACACCGGGGAGCTGTTTTTT	CASSSRQGTNTGELFF
TRBV29-1	TRBJ1-4	NA	once	TGCAGCGTCGCGGCAGGGCCTGGCGAAAAACTGTTTTTT	CSVAAGPGEKLFF
TRBV6-5	TRBJ2-1	TRBD1	few	TGTGCCAGCAAAAAAGGGACAGGGTCCTACAATGAGCAGTTCTTC	CASKKGTGSYNEQFF
TRBV5-1	TRBJ2-1	NA	NA	TGCGCCAGCAGCTTGACTAGCAACTCCTACAATGAGCAGTTCTTC	CASSLTSNSYNEQFF
TRBV6-5	TRBJ2-5	NA	NA	TGTGCCAGCAGTTACTCTTGGGGGCTTAAAGAGACCCAGTACTTC	CASSYSWGLKETQYF
TRBV27	TRBJ2-7	TRBD2	NA	TGTGCCAGCAGTTTGAGGGAGGGATACGAGCAGTACTTC	CASSLREGYEQYF